The clone carrying this T cell receptor (beta chain) has only a few counts. The antigen is not known. The data derive from a study of human T cells and chemical hapten exposure. Study conclusions and caveats: TCRs whose frequency exceeded 1 in 1000 remained the same following DPC sensitization.

The CDR3 consists of 16 residues. CDR1 SNHLY and CDR2 FYNNEI come from the germline V gene. Trimming removed 7 bases at V and 2 bases at J, with 18 bases between. TCRdb called the RACE reads again in MiXCR, with one record for every CDR3 protein. This table has some 350,000 distinct CDR3 sequences, around 7% appearing once. As to time point: patch test 1, 2 weeks after DPC sensitization. Noted treatment: therapeutic diphenylcyclopropenone sensitization with weekly scalp DPC. The sequenced sample was whole blood, obtained in connection with sensitization to the hapten diphenylcyclopropenone (DPC). This sequence joins TRBV2 and TRBJ1-5; a weak D match, TRBD1 (6 bases). The receptor's source is a woman aged 18 to 35 with alopecia areata. Some clones in this sample may be carry-over from other donors' samples. CDR3 DNA sequence: TGTGCCAGCAAAGAGGGGCACTCAGGGGGCAATCAGCCCCAGCATTTT. It yields the protein CASKEGHSGGNQPQHF.